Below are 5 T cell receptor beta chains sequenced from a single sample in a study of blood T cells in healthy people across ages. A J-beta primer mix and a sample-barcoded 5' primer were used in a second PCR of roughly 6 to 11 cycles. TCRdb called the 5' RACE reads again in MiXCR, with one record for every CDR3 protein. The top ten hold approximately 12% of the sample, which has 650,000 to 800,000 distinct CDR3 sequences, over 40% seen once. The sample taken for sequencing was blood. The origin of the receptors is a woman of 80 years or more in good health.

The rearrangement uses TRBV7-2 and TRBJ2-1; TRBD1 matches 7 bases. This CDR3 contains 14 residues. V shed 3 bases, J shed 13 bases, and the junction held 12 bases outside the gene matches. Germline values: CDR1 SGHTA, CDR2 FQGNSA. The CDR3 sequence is CASSFGTEASSQFF. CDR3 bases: TGTGCCAGCAGCTTCGGGACAGAGGCTAGCTCACAGTTCTTC.

In nucleotides, the CDR3 is TGCGCCAGCTTCCCCCAGGGCGGTACTGAAGCTTTCTTT. This translates into CASFPQGGTEAFF. The chain links TRBV5-1 to TRBJ1-1; D may be TRBD1 (5 bases). There are 13 residues in the CDR3. Germline V CDR1 and CDR2: SGHRS, YFSETQ. V was shortened by 7 bases and J by 5 bases, with 15 bases between the two germline ends.

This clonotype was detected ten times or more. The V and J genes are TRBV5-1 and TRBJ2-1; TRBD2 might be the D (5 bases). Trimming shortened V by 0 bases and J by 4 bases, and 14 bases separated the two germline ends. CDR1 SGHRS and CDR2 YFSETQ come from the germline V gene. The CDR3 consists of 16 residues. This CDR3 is CASSLDIGRTYNEQFF. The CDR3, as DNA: TGCGCCAGCAGCTTGGATATAGGACGGACTTACAATGAGCAGTTCTTC.

CDR3 sequence (DNA): TGTGCCAGCAGTTTAGCCCGGTCCTATGGCTACACCTTC. This codes for CASSLARSYGYTF. V usage is TRBV28 and J usage is TRBJ1-2; D remains ambiguous. V was shortened by 2 bases and J by 4 bases, with 8 bases between the two germline ends. Per the germline V gene, CDR1 is MDHEN and CDR2 is SYDVKM. The CDR3 runs 13 residues.

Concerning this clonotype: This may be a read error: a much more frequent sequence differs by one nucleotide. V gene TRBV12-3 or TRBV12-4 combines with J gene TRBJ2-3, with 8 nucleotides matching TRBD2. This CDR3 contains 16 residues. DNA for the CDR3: TGTGCCTGCAGTTTACGCAGCGGGGGTGGGTCAGATACGCAGTATTTT. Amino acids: CACSLRSGGGSDTQYF.